The rows below give T cell receptor beta chains drawn from one sample of a study of blood T cells in healthy people across ages. TCRdb reanalysed the 5' RACE reads using MiXCR and keeps one entry per CDR3 protein. The sample carries about 1.4 million distinct CDR3 sequences, 45% to 70% recorded once. Sequences were obtained from blood. These receptors originate from a man younger than 35 in good health. Both conserved end residues are part of each CDR3. D genes are given only for firm matches. Clone size is given for some rows only: seen once, a few or many times, or a class if the clone is expanded.

j_gene: TRBJ1-4
v_gene: TRBV4-1
d_gene: NA
abundance: NA
CDR3nt: TGCGCCAGCAGCTCCACAGGAGAGCATGAAAAACTGTTTTTT
CDR3aa: CASSSTGEHEKLFF

j_gene: TRBJ2-7
v_gene: TRBV29-1
d_gene: TRBD2
abundance: NA
CDR3nt: TGCAGCGTTGAAGTCCGCGGGGGGGTCTCCTACGAGCAGTACTTC
CDR3aa: CSVEVRGGVSYEQYF

j_gene: TRBJ2-1
v_gene: TRBV6-5
d_gene: NA
abundance: NA
CDR3nt: TGTGCCAGCAGCGATAGGCTCTCTATTTACAATGAGCAGTTCTTC
CDR3aa: CASSDRLSIYNEQFF

j_gene: TRBJ2-3
v_gene: TRBV10-3
d_gene: NA
abundance: once
CDR3nt: TGTGCCATCAGTGAGGACCCTAGGGGCTCTAGCACAGATACGCAGTATTTT
CDR3aa: CAISEDPRGSSTDTQYF

j_gene: TRBJ2-3
v_gene: TRBV7-2
d_gene: TRBD2
abundance: few
CDR3nt: TGTGCCAGCAGTTTGCCCGGGACTAGCGGGAGGGGGTGGACAGATACGCAGTATTTT
CDR3aa: CASSLPGTSGRGWTDTQYF

j_gene: TRBJ1-5
v_gene: TRBV18
d_gene: TRBD1
abundance: NA
CDR3nt: TGTGCCAGCTCACAGGCGGACAGGTGGAGGGTCCCAAATCAGCCCCAGCATTTT
CDR3aa: CASSQADRWRVPNQPQHF

j_gene: TRBJ2-1
v_gene: TRBV6-1
d_gene: NA
abundance: NA
CDR3nt: TGTGCCAGTGGACTGGCCCACAATGAGCAGTTCTTC
CDR3aa: CASGLAHNEQFF

j_gene: TRBJ2-3
v_gene: TRBV11-2
d_gene: TRBD2
abundance: NA
CDR3nt: TGCGCCAGCCTCGGACTAGCGGGGGGACGATCCACAGATACGCAGTATTTT
CDR3aa: CASLGLAGGRSTDTQYF

j_gene: TRBJ2-6
v_gene: TRBV27
d_gene: NA
abundance: few
CDR3nt: TGTGCCAGCAGTTTACTGCCTTCTGGGGCCAACGTCCTGACTTTC
CDR3aa: CASSLLPSGANVLTF

j_gene: TRBJ2-2
v_gene: TRBV20-1
d_gene: NA
abundance: once
CDR3nt: TGCAGTGCTAGAGATAGACATTTCGGGGAGCTGTTTTTT
CDR3aa: CSARDRHFGELFF

j_gene: TRBJ2-3
v_gene: TRBV6-5
d_gene: TRBD1
abundance: NA
CDR3nt: TGTGCCAGCAGTTACGGGACAGGGAATCAGTATTTT
CDR3aa: CASSYGTGNQYF

j_gene: TRBJ2-7
v_gene: TRBV27
d_gene: NA
abundance: few
CDR3nt: TGTGCCAGCAGTTGGGGACTGGACTACGAGCAGTACTTC
CDR3aa: CASSWGLDYEQYF

j_gene: TRBJ1-2
v_gene: TRBV7-8
d_gene: NA
abundance: NA
CDR3nt: TGTGCCAGCAGCTTTAGGTTCACGGAGGGCTACACCTTC
CDR3aa: CASSFRFTEGYTF

j_gene: TRBJ2-1
v_gene: TRBV6-5
d_gene: NA
abundance: NA
CDR3nt: TGTGCCAGCAGCCCGGTGGGGACTGCCCAGTTCTTC
CDR3aa: CASSPVGTAQFF

j_gene: TRBJ2-5
v_gene: TRBV6-5
d_gene: NA
abundance: NA
CDR3nt: TGTGCCAGCAGTTACTCGGGGGCTTCCTTGGAGACCCAGTACTTC
CDR3aa: CASSYSGASLETQYF

j_gene: TRBJ1-1
v_gene: TRBV7-9
d_gene: NA
abundance: few
CDR3nt: TGTGCCAGCAGCTTAGCGTACGGCACTGAAGCTTTCTTT
CDR3aa: CASSLAYGTEAFF

j_gene: TRBJ2-3
v_gene: TRBV5-5
d_gene: NA
abundance: NA
CDR3nt: TGTGCCAGCAGCGTACTCTGGGGGAGTACAGATACGCAGTATTTT
CDR3aa: CASSVLWGSTDTQYF

j_gene: TRBJ2-3
v_gene: TRBV7-2
d_gene: NA
abundance: NA
CDR3nt: TGTGCCAGCAGCCCCGGGCGAACAGATACGCAGTATTTT
CDR3aa: CASSPGRTDTQYF

j_gene: TRBJ2-1
v_gene: TRBV6-6
d_gene: TRBD2
abundance: NA
CDR3nt: TGTGCCAGCAGTCGGGACTACACTTACAATGAGCAGTTCTTC
CDR3aa: CASSRDYTYNEQFF

j_gene: TRBJ2-3
v_gene: TRBV7-2
d_gene: NA
abundance: few
CDR3nt: TGTGCCAGCATAAGGGGGGCCGCCCGGAGCACAGATACGCAGTATTTT
CDR3aa: CASIRGAARSTDTQYF

j_gene: TRBJ1-4
v_gene: TRBV6-6
d_gene: NA
abundance: few
CDR3nt: TGTGCCAGCAGTCCGGGGCCCACTAATGAAAAACTGTTTTTT
CDR3aa: CASSPGPTNEKLFF

j_gene: TRBJ2-5
v_gene: TRBV7-8
d_gene: NA
abundance: NA
CDR3nt: TGTGCCAGCAGCTTATTTGTGTATCGGTACTTC
CDR3aa: CASSLFVYRYF

j_gene: TRBJ2-7
v_gene: TRBV29-1
d_gene: NA
abundance: NA
CDR3nt: TGCAGCGTTGGTGAGACGGGCTACGAGCAGTACTTC
CDR3aa: CSVGETGYEQYF

j_gene: TRBJ2-7
v_gene: TRBV4-1
d_gene: NA
abundance: few
CDR3nt: TGCGCCAGCAGCCAAGATACGCCCGTCGAGCAGTACTTC
CDR3aa: CASSQDTPVEQYF

j_gene: TRBJ2-7
v_gene: TRBV7-9
d_gene: TRBD1
abundance: few
CDR3nt: TGTGCCAGCAGCCCCCATCCCGCGGACAGGAATAGTACATACGAGCAGTACTTC
CDR3aa: CASSPHPADRNSTYEQYF